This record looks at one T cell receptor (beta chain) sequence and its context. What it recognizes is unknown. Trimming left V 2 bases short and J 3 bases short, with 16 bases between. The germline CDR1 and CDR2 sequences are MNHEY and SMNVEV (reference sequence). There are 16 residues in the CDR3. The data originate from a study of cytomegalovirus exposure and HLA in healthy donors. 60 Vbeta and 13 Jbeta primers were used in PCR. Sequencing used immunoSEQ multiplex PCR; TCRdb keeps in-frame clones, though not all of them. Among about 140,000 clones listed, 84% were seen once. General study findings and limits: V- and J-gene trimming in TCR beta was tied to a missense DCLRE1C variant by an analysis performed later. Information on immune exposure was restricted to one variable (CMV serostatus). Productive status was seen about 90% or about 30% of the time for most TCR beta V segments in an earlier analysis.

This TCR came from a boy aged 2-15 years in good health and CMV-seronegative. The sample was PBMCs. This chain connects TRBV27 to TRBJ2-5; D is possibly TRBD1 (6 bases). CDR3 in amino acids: CASSLVRQAPEETQYF. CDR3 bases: TGTGCCAGCAGTTTAGTTCGACAGGCTCCGGAAGAGACCCAGTACTTC.